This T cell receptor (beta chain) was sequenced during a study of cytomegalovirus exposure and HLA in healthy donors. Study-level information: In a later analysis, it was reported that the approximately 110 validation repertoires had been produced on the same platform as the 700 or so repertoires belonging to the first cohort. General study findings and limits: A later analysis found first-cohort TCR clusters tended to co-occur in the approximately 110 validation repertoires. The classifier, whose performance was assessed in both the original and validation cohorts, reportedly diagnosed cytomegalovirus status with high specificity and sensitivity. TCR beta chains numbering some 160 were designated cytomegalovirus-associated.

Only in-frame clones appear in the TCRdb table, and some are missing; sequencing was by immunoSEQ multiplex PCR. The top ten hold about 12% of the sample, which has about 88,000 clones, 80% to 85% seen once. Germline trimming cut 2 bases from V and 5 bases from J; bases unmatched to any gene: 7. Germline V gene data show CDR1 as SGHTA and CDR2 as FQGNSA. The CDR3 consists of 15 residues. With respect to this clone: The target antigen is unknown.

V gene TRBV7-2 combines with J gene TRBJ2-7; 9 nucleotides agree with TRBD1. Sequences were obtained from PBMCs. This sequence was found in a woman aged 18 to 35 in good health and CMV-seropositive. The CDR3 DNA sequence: TGTGCCAGCAGCTTAATGGGACAGGGAACAGACGAGCAGTACTTC. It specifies CASSLMGQGTDEQYF.